The subject of this entry is one T cell receptor beta chain. There is no known antigen for this receptor. No base quality values were provided; no much bigger clone lies one nucleotide off. The sample belongs to a study of T cell responses to AZD1222 COVID-19 vaccine (dated by TCRdb to the early 2020s). Notes on the research overall: TCR sequencing covered some 250 trial participants: 207 given two doses of AZD1222 and about 26 given two doses of MenACWY control vaccine. Trial participants were enrolled by age into 18-55, 56-69 and 70-plus year subgroups, with about 150, 27 and 61 TCR-sequenced participants respectively. Study-wide findings and limitations: Spike-specific TCR breadth and depth rose significantly after two AZD1222 doses compared with day 0 and with MenACWY recipients. Vaccine-associated CD4 TCRs spanned the whole spike protein, with dominant responses in regions 160-218 and 743-854. Most participants were white British and females outnumbered males, and the authors suggested that clonal diversity may have been underestimated. Because no day 14 peak-response samples were available, repertoires were characterized only after the peak T cell response. Reportedly, almost half of the unique spike-specific TCRs recognized epitopes lying outside the regions that are mutated in the B.1.351 and B.1.1.7 variants. Conclusions about previously exposed vaccinees were limited because only a handful of AZD1222 recipients were SARS-CoV-2 seropositive at baseline. In the small 56-69-year group, the increase in depth fell short of significance, most likely because of low power.

The CDR3 regions of human TCRbeta chains were analyzed by immunosequencing. The study's processing was this. Repertoire TCRs were checked for matches against a reference library of SARS-CoV-2-specific TCRs that had been generated using the MIRA antigen-specificity platform. Breadth was defined as the fraction of unique TCRs that were SARS-CoV-2-associated, and depth was defined as the fraction of total T cells that were SARS-CoV-2-associated. Using the MIRA data, each spike-specific TCR was assigned both to the spike region to which the TCR was reactive and to a CD4 or CD8 class. Log10-transformed breadth and depth values were compared by one-way ANOVA with Sidak's multiple comparisons tests. This immuneACCESS table, as held by TCRdb, lists in-frame sequences with V and J called but not all clones. Of the missing ones, under half trace to an unresolved V gene in checked studies; the others have no known cause. That table is the source of V, J and clone size, and D and trimming were worked out from the DNA. The sample includes some 99,000 clones, with 70% to 90% observed a single time. The top ten hold roughly 4.3% of the sample.

Sample time point, as interpreted from the label and publication: about 28 days (+/-7) after the second vaccine dose. Because spike-specific TCR depth and breadth did not differ between the two schedules, AZD1222 recipients who got a second dose at roughly 4 weeks were pooled with those who got a second dose at roughly 12 weeks. The vaccinee samples were drawn from two UK trials, COV001 and COV002, one of which was a single-blind randomized controlled phase 2/3 trial testing AZD1222 (ChAdOx1 nCoV-19) in healthy adults. For TCRbeta chain sequencing, PBMC samples from trial participants were taken at day 0 and at day 28 after the second dose. The specimen was peripheral blood, collected 28 days after the second AZD1222 dose. This TCR was recovered from an adult who received the AZD1222 COVID-19 vaccine.

The nucleotide sequence is TGTGCCACCAGCAGAGTCGACGCGGTCACCTTC. This codes for CATSRVDAVTF. The rearrangement joined TRBV15 to TRBJ1-2; no D gene can be assigned with confidence. The junction carries 10 bases between V and J, which are trimmed by 1 base and 13 bases respectively. Taken from cysteine to phenylalanine, the CDR3 has 11 residues. Just the 33-base CDR3 DNA is kept, in frame starting at base 1. CDR1 and CDR2, per the germline V gene (reference sequence), are LNHNV and YYDKDF.